These 6 T cell receptor beta chains share one sample of origin, sequenced in a study of T cells in Graves' hyperthyroidism and ophthalmopathy (dated by TCRdb to between 2019 and 2020). Library preparation was by multiplex PCR. Sequencing was performed on an Illumina HiSeq 2000. Amplification of TCR beta CDR3 regions was carried out from RNA transcripts. A first-round RT-PCR of the TCR CDR3 used the HTBI primer set with the Qiagen OneStep RT-PCR kit. The raw public reads went through TCRdb reprocessing: fastp at Q25, MiXCR clone calling, in-frame beta chains kept. Every CDR3 protein is listed once, alongside the most common genes and DNA of its rows. The sample includes roughly 380,000 distinct CDR3 sequences, with roughly 12% observed a single time. Around 21% of the sample is held by the ten biggest clonotypes. Sequences were obtained from blood. The receptors come from a man younger than 40 with Graves' hyperthyroidism that later progressed to Graves' ophthalmopathy.

At least ten counts were recorded for this clonotype. The rearrangement joins TRBV28 to TRBJ2-4; 7 nucleotides align to TRBD2. This CDR3 comprises 12 residues. V lost 7 bases, J lost 6 bases, and 3 bases stayed unmatched. CDR1 and CDR2 from the germline V gene are MDHEN and SYDVKM. This CDR3 reads CASNGGRNIQYF. CDR3 in DNA: TGTGCCAGCAACGGGGGGAGAAACATTCAGTACTTC.

The table lists this clonotype with many counts. This CDR3 reads CASSLATGVGEQYF. The CDR3 DNA reads TGTGCCAGCAGCTTAGCGACAGGGGTGGGCGAGCAGTACTTC. The chain links TRBV11-2 to TRBJ2-7; 8 positions agree with TRBD1. Unmatched junction bases numbered 5, after V lost 1 base and J lost 6 bases. The CDR3 consists of 14 residues. The germline V gene encodes CDR1 SGHAT and CDR2 FQNNGV.

This clonotype has ten or more counts. This chain links TRBV12-5 with TRBJ2-5; perhaps TRBD2 as D (5 bases). Trimming stripped 0 bases from V and 1 base from J, with 15 bases between. Looked up from germline, CDR1 is LGHNT and CDR2 is FRNRAP. CDR3 size: 17 residues. The DNA for the CDR3 is TGTGCTAGTGGTTTGGTCCGTCGGTCGGGATCCCAAGAGACCCAGTACTTC. Translating gives CASGLVRRSGSQETQYF.

By share, this clonotype counts as medium-sized. The rearrangement joins TRBV28 to TRBJ1-5; D might be TRBD1 (5 bases). Between the trimmed V and J ends, which lost 6 bases and 5 bases, there was a span of 14 bases. Germline V gives CDR1 MDHEN, CDR2 SYDVKM. The CDR3 runs to 14 residues. CDR3 region: CASRTAGSDQPQHF. The CDR3 DNA sequence: TGTGCCAGCAGAACGGCAGGGAGCGATCAGCCCCAGCATTTT. Full variable domain (remainder filled in from reference TRBV28 and TRBJ1-5): DVKVTQSSRYLVKRTGEKVFLECVQDMDHENMFWYRQDPGLGLRLIYFSYDVKMKEKGDIPEGYSVSREKKERFSLILESASTNQTSMYLCASRTAGSDQPQHFGDGTRLSIL.

Comment on this clonotype: The germline gene is not matched at one end of the junction; a read error may be the cause. The CDR3 DNA reads TGTGCCTGGAGTGTAGGACACACTACTAGCGATCAGCCCCAGCATTTT. Its protein product is CAWSVGHTTSDQPQHF. The chain recombines TRBV30 with TRBJ1-5; D perhaps matches TRBD1 (5 bases). CDR3 length: 16 residues. Per germline, CDR1 GTSNPN and CDR2 SVGIG (reference sequence).

In this sample, this clonotype turned up many times. This chain uses TRBV6-2 or TRBV6-3 with TRBJ2-3; TRBD2 might be the D (5 bases). The length of the CDR3 is 16 residues. The V and J ends lost 5 bases and 5 bases respectively, with 20 bases between them. CDR1 is MNHEY, CDR2 SVGEGT, per germline. In DNA form, the CDR3 reads TGTGCCAGCAGTCCAATACTAGACCACTCCGGAGATACGCAGTATTTT. Translating gives CASSPILDHSGDTQYF.